This T cell receptor (beta chain) was documented in a study of T cell changes during pregnancy in multiple sclerosis. CDR3 length equals 12 residues. The junction had 3 bases not matched to a gene; V was cut back by 6 bases and J by 8 bases. Germline loops: CDR1 MDHEN, CDR2 SYDVKM. Sequencing used immunoSEQ multiplex PCR; TCRdb keeps in-frame clones, though not all of them. Of about 29,000 clones listed, about nine tenths are singletons. The chain uses TRBV28 and TRBJ1-2; 10 bases are shared with TRBD1. This TCR derives from a female donor with multiple sclerosis, enrolled in a pregnancy study. Sequencing was performed on CD8+ T cells from peripheral blood mononuclear cells, taken after pregnancy. The CDR3 spells CASRTGGWGYTF. The CDR3 DNA reads TGTGCCAGCAGGACAGGGGGCTGGGGCTACACCTTC.